This entry describes one T cell receptor (beta chain). By how much of the sample it makes up, this clonotype is large (0.1 to 1%). The target of this receptor is not known. No base quality information exists; no much larger clone differs at one position. The sequencing machine was an Illumina MiSeq. The original pipeline was this. The Shannon-Wiener index, computed in VDJtools, was used to measure repertoire diversity. Expanded TCRbeta clonotypes were defined as those with a clonotype frequency of at least 3. TCRdb took the public reads, trimmed them with fastp at Q25, ran MiXCR for clone calling and kept in-frame beta chains. One record per CDR3 amino acid sequence lists the most common genes and DNA. The V and J calls were determined by TCRdb, not by the authors. Across this sample there are several hundred distinct CDR3 sequences, with 16% seen only once. The ten top clones hold approximately 16% of the sample.

In the germline V gene, CDR1 corresponds to SGHVS and CDR2 to FNYEAQ. Including cysteine and phenylalanine, the CDR3 has 16 amino acids. The read is trimmed to its CDR3 DNA, 48 bases read in frame from base 1. V was cut back by 1 base and J by 2 bases, leaving a gap of 15 bases between them. To test a precursor-effector relationship among CD4 cytotoxic T cells, bulk UMI-based TCR sequencing was performed on four sorted CD4+ memory subsets (TCM, TEM, IL-7Rhigh TEMRA, IL-7R- TEMRA). Cells were obtained from peripheral blood mononuclear cells that had been isolated from human blood. This sample was included in a study of precursors of human CD4 cytotoxic T cells (dated by TCRdb to 2016 to 2018). Looking at the study overall: In total, CD4+ memory subsets from some 13 donors went into the bulk TCR-seq analysis. Sequences for both the TCRalpha and TCRbeta chains came out of the TCR-seq analysis of 14 to 15 donors (table S7). What the authors observed across the whole study: According to the authors, an observational design in humans cannot definitively determine the direction of differentiation between precursor and effector cells. IL-7Rhigh and IL-7R- TEMRA subsets showed more restricted TCR repertoires, with lower diversity and more expanded clonotypes, than TCM and TEM subsets. A bigger share of IL-7Rhigh TEMRA clonotypes consisted of expanded effector clonotypes than was the case for TEM or TCM clonotypes. Some bulk TCR-seq comparisons included only about 95% of the 14 donors, suggesting not every subset was available for every donor.

The rearranged segments are TRBV7-6 and TRBJ2-7; the D gene is perhaps TRBD2, from 6 matching bases. This sequence was found in a human donor in good health. Material: memory CD4+ T cells from blood (PBMCs). The CDR3 amino acid sequence is: CASSLGAGTLTYEQYF. The bases read TGTGCCAGCAGCTTAGGGGCGGGAACTTTAACCTACGAGCAGTACTTC.